One TCR beta chain is described in this entry. This clonotype was counted many times. This receptor's antigen is unknown. Base-call qualities are not available, and no considerably larger clone is one nucleotide away. The TCR beta CDR3 regions were amplified from RNA transcripts. The TCR CDR3 was subjected to a first round of RT-PCR using the HTBI primer set and the Qiagen OneStep RT-PCR kit. The libraries were constructed in a second round of multiplex PCR and then size-selected and purified. The libraries were sequenced on an Illumina HiSeq2000 using paired-end 100 bp reads. Regarding the original processing steps: Raw data were processed with SOAPnuke, discarding reads with adapters, uncalled bases, mean Phred below 15, or no exact constant-primer or identifier match. High-quality paired reads were merged using COPE v1.2.5, and each unique nucleotide sequence was defined as a clonotype. MiTCR v1.1 was used to align the clonotypes against IMGT TRBV, TRBD and TRBJ reference segments. Analysis was restricted to V-J combinations with a frequency above 0.0001, which covered approximately 99% of repertoires. The TCS score was defined as F50 (clonal expansion) divided by E x V (chaos), with BLOSUM62-based TCRdist calculated between CDR3 peptides within each V-J. Welch's t-statistics and random forest reduced 514 V-J features to 10 to 15, which were used in a naive Bayes classifier (R e1071). TCRdb reworked the public reads: Q25 trimming with fastp, MiXCR clone assembly, productive beta chains retained. Each record represents a unique CDR3 protein, reported with the most common genes and DNA among its rows. These V and J calls rely on TCRdb rather than the paper's analysis. This sample comprises hundreds of thousands of distinct CDR3 sequences, about a sixth of them detected only once. The top ten hold 3% to 4% of the sample.

The data are from a study of T cells in Graves' hyperthyroidism and ophthalmopathy (dated by TCRdb to about 2019). Describing the broader study: Peripheral blood samples were taken at the time of initial diagnosis, prior to any treatment. TCR V-J signatures able to tell the groups apart were searched for in a discovery cohort of 90 to 100 patients, of whom about 40 had Graves' ophthalmopathy and roughly 59 had stable Graves' hyperthyroidism. Prospective prediction of ophthalmopathy was tested in an independent validation cohort of 18 hyperthyroidism patients and 17 patients who later progressed to ophthalmopathy. The 95 to 100 discovery patients were randomly divided into training and test sets at a 7:3 ratio. Thyroid tissue and blood T-cell repertoires from six or seven Graves' hyperthyroidism patients were also compared in the study. Once sampling was done, hyperthyroidism patients were given methimazole at a starting dose of 30 mg daily, whereas ophthalmopathy patients were given high-dose intravenous methylprednisolone. The paper reports TCR Vbeta CDR3 sequencing of fewer than 150 peripheral blood samples: around 41 ophthalmopathy, 70 to 85 hyperthyroidism and 17 progressor patients. Results and caveats for the whole study, not just this receptor: Most expanded thyroid clonotypes (frequency above 0.001) were also detected in blood, a finding suggesting that blood repertoires may reflect thyroid immune responses. A 13 V-J signature model separated ophthalmopathy from stable hyperthyroidism, with 87.88% sensitivity and roughly 81% specificity in cross-validation and 80%/75% in testing. In validation, progression to ophthalmopathy was predicted by the model with around 71% sensitivity and 72% to 85% specificity, a median of roughly 6 months before onset. No statistical method was used to fix the sample size in advance, and group allocation was not hidden from the investigators.

In the ophthalmopathy patients, disease was moderately to severely active, with a Clinical Activity Score of 3 or more, a NOSPECS grade of 4 or more, and a duration of less than 3 months. Exclusion was applied to patients with uncontrolled infections, other autoimmune diseases, pregnancy or lactation. Clinical symptoms, serum thyroxine and TRAb, thyroid ultrasound, and orbital computed tomography formed the basis for the diagnoses. Ficoll-Paque density gradient centrifugation was used to isolate PBMCs from approximately 10 ml of fresh peripheral blood. Trizol reagent was used to extract total RNA, and RNA quality was then checked on an Agilent 2100 Bioanalyzer. The germline V gene (reference sequence) sets CDR1 to MNHEY and CDR2 to SMNVEV. Spanning cysteine to phenylalanine, the CDR3 consists of 16 amino acids. Of all the DNA, just the CDR3 is kept, 48 bases in frame from base 1. After removal of 2 bases from V and 6 bases from J, the junction retains 9 bases not matched to a gene.

The sequence derives from a woman aged 40 to 55 with Graves' ophthalmopathy. In this chain, TRBV27 is recombined with TRBJ2-7, with 11 middle bases fitting TRBD2. Sequencing used blood. The DNA sequence is as follows: TGTGCCAGCAGTTTAGGCCAGGGGCTAGCGGGAGGCGAGCAGTACTTC. Its translation reads: CASSLGQGLAGGEQYF.